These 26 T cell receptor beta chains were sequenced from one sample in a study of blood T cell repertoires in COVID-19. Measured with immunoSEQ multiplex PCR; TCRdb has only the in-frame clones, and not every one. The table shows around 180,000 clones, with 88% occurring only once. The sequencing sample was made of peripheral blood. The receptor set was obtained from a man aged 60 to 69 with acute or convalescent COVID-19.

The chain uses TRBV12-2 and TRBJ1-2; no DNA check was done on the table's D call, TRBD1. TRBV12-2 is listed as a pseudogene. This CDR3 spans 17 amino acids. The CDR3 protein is CASRPDSSGQSNYGYTF. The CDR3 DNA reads TGTGCAAGTCGCCCCGACAGTTCGGGACAGAGCAACTATGGCTACACCTTC.

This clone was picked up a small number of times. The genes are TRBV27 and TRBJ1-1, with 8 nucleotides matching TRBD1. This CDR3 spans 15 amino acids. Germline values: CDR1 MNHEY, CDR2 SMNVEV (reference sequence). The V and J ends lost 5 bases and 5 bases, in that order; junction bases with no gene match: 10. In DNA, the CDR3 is TGTGCCAGCAGTACCTACCGACAGGGGTCGACTGAAGCTTTCTTT. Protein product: CASSTYRQGSTEAFF.

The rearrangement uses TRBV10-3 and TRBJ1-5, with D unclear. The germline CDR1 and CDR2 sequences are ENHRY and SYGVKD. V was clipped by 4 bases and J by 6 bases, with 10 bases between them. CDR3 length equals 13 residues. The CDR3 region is CAISGLPSQPQHF. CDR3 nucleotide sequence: TGTGCCATCAGTGGGTTACCGAGTCAGCCCCAGCATTTT.

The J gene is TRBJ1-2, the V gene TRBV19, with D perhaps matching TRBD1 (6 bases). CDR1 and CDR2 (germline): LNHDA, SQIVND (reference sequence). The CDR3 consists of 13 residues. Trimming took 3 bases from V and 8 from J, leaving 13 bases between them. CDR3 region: CASSITGYGGYTF. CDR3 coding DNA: TGTGCCAGTAGTATCACAGGGTATGGCGGCTACACCTTC.

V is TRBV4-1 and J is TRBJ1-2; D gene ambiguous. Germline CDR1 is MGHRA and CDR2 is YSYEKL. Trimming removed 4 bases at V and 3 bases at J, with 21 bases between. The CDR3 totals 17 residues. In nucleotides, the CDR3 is TGCGCCAGCAGCCTCTTTACAGAATCCATATCGTACTATGGCTACACCTTC. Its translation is CASSLFTESISYYGYTF.

DNA for the CDR3: TGTGCCAGCAGCTTAGCGGGAAACACAGATACGCAGTATTTT. It specifies CASSLAGNTDTQYF. J is TRBJ2-3 and V is TRBV11-3; perhaps TRBD2 as D (5 bases). This CDR3 spans 14 amino acids. The germline gives CDR1 SGHNT, CDR2 YENEEA. Deletions cut 1 base from V and 2 bases from J, with 7 bases between.

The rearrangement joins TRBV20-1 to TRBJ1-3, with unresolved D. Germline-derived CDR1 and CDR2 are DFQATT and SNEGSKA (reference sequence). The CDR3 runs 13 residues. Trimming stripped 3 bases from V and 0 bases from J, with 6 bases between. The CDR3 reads CSASPGSGNTIYF. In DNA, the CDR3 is TGCAGTGCTAGTCCCGGCTCTGGAAACACCATATATTTT.

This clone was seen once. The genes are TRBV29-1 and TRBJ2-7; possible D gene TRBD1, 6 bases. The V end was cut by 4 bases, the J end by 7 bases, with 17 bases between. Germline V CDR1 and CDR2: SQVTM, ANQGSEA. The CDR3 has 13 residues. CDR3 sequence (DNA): TGCAGCGTTGGGGGGCACGGGTTGCGGGAGCAGTACTTC. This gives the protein CSVGGHGLREQYF.

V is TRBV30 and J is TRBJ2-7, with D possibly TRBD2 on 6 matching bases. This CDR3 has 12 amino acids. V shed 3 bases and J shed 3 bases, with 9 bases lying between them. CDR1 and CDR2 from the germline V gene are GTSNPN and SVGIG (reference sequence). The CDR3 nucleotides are TGTGCCTGGAGGGGGGGTGGCTACGAGCAGTACTTC. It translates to CAWRGGGYEQYF.

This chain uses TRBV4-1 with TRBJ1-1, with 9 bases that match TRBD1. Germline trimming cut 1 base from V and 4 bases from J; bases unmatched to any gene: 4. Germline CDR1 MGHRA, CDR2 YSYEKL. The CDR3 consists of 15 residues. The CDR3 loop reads CASSQAATGGTEAFF. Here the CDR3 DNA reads TGCGCCAGCAGCCAAGCCGCGACAGGGGGCACTGAAGCTTTCTTT.

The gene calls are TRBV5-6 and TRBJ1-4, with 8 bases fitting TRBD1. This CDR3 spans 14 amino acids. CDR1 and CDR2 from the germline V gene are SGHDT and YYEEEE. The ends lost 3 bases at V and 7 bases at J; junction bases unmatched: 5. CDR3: CASSWGQEGEKLFF. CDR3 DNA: TGTGCCAGCAGCTGGGGACAGGAGGGTGAAAAACTGTTTTTT.

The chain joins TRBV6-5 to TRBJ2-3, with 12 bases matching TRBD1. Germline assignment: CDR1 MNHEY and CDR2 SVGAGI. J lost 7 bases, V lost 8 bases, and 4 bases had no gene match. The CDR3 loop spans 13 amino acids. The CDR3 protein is CASGTGGMNTQYF. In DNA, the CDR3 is TGTGCCAGCGGGACAGGGGGCATGAATACGCAGTATTTT.

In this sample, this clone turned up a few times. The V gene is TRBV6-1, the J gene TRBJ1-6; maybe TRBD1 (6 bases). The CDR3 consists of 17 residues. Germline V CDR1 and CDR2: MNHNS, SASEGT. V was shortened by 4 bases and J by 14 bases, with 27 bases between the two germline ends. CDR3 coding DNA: TGTGCCAGCAGTGTAGGACCGGGACCGGGGCTAGGGGGATCCCTCCACTTT. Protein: CASSVGPGPGLGGSLHF.

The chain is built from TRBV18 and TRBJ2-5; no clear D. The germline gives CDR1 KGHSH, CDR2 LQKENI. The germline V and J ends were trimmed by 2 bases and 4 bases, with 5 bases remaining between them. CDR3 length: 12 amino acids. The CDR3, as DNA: TGTGCCAGCTCACCATCAGGAGAGACCCAGTACTTC. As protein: CASSPSGETQYF.

For the CDR3, the DNA is TGTGCCAGTAGTTTTATAGCGGGGGCGAACACCGGGGAGCTGTTTTTT. This translates into CASSFIAGANTGELFF. The gene calls are TRBV19 and TRBJ2-2; 9 bases match TRBD2. Looked up from germline, CDR1 is LNHDA and CDR2 is SQIVND (reference sequence). The CDR3 is 16 residues long. V lost 5 bases, J lost 0 bases, and 4 bases stayed unmatched.

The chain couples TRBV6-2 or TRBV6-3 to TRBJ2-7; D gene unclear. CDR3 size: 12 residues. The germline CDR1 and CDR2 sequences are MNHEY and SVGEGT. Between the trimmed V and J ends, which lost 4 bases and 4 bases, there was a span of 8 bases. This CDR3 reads CASSFDTYEQYV. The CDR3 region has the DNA TGTGCCAGCAGTTTCGACACGTACGAGCAGTACGTC.

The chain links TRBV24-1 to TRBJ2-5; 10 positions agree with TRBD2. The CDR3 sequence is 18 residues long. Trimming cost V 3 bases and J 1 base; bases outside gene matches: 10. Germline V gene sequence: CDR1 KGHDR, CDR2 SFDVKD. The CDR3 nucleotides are TGTGCCACCAGTGATCCCTATCGGACTAGCGGCCGCCAAGAGACCCAGTACTTC. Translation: CATSDPYRTSGRQETQYF.

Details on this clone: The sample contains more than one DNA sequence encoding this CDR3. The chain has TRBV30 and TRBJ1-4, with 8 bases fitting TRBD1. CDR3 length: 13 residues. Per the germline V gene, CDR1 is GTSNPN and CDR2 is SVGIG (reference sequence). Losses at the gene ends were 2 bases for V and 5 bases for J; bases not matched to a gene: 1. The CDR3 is CAWSQGANEKLFF. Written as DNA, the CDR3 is TGTGCCTGGAGTCAGGGGGCGAATGAAAAACTGTTTTTT.

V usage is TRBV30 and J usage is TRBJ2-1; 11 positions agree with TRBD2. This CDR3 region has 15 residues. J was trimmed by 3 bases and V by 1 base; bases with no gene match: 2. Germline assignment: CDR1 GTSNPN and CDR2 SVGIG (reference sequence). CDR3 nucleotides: TGTGCCTGGAGTGAAGGGACTAGCGGCTACAATGAGCAGTTCTTC. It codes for CAWSEGTSGYNEQFF. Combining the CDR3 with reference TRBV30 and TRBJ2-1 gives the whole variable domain SQTIHQWPATLVQPVGSPLSLECTVEGTSNPNLYWYRQAAGRGLQLLFYSVGIGQISSEVPQNLSASRPQDRQFILSSKKLLLSDSGFYLCAWSEGTSGYNEQFFGPGTRLTVL.

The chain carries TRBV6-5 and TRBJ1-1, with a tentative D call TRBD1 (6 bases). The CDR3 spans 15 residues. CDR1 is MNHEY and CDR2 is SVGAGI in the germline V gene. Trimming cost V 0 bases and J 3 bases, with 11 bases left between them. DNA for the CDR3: TGTGCCAGCAGTTACTCGAGGCAGGGGTACACTGAAGCTTTCTTT. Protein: CASSYSRQGYTEAFF.

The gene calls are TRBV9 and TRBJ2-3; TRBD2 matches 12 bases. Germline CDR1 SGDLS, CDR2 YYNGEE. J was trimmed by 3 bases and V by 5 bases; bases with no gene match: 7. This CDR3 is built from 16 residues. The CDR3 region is CASSPLAGGRTDTQYF. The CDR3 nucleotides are TGTGCCAGCAGTCCACTAGCGGGAGGTCGGACAGATACGCAGTATTTT.

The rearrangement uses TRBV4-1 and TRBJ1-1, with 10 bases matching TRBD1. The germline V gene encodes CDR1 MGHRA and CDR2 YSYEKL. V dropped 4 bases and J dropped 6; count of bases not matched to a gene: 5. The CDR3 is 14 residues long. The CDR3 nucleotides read TGCGCCAGCAGCCTTGACAGGGGGCGGTCTGAAGCTTTCTTT. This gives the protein CASSLDRGRSEAFF.

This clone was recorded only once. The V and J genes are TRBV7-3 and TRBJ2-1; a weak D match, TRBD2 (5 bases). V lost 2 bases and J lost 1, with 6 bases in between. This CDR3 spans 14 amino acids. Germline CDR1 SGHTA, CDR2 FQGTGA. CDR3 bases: TGTGCCAGCAGCTTACGGGGTTCCTACAATGAGCAGTTCTTC. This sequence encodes CASSLRGSYNEQFF.

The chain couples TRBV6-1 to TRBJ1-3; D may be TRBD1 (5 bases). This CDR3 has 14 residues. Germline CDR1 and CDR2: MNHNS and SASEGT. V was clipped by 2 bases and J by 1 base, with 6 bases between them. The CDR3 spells CASSEQGSGNTIYF. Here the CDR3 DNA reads TGTGCCAGCAGTGAACAGGGATCTGGAAACACCATATATTTT.

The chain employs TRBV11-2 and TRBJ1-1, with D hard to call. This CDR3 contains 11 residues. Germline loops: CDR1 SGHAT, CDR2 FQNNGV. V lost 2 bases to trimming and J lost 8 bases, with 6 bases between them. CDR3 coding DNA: TGTGCCAGCAGCTTAATAACAGAAGCTTTCTTT. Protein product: CASSLITEAFF.

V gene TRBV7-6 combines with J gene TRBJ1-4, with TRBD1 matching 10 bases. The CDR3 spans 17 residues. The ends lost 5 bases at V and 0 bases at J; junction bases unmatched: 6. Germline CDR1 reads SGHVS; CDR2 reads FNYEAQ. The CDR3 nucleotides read TGTGCCAGCAGCGACAGGGGGCTCCGCACAACTAATGAAAAACTGTTTTTT. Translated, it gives CASSDRGLRTTNEKLFF.